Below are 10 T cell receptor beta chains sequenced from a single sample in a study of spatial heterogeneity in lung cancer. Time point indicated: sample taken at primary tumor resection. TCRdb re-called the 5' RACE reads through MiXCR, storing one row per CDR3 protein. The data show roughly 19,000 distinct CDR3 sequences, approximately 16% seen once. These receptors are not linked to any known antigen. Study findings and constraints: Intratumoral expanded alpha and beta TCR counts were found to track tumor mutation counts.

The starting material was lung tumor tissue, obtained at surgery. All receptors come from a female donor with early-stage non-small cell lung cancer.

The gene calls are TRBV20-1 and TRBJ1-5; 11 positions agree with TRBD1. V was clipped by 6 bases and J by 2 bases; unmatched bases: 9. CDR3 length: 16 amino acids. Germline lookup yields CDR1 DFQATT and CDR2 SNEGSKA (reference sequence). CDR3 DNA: TGCAGTGCCACCGGGACAGGGGGATTGGGCAATCAGCCCCAGCATTTT. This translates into CSATGTGGLGNQPQHF.

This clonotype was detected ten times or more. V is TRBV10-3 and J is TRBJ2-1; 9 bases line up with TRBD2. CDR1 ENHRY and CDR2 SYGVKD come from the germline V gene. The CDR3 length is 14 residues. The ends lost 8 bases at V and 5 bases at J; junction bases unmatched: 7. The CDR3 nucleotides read TGTGCCATCGGGAGCGGGGGGTTGAACAATGAGCAGTTCTTC. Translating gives CAIGSGGLNNEQFF.

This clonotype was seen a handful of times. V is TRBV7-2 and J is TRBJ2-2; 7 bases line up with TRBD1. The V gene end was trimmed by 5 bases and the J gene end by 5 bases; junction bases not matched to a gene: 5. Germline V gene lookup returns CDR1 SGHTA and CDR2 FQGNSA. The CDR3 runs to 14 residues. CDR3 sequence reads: CASSLHRGTGELFF. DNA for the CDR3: TGTGCCAGCAGCCTTCACAGGGGAACCGGGGAGCTGTTTTTT. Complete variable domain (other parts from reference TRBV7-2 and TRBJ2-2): GAGVSQSPSNKVTEKGKDVELRCDPISGHTALYWYRQSLGQGLEFLIYFQGNSAPDKSGLPSDRFSAERTGGSVSTLTIQRTQQEDSAVYLCASSLHRGTGELFFGEGSRLTVL.

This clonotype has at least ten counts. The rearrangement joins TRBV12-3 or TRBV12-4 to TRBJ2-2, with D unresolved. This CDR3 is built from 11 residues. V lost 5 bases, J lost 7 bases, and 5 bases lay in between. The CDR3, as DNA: TGTGCCAGCAGTCTAAGCGGGGAGCTGTTTTTT. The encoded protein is CASSLSGELFF.

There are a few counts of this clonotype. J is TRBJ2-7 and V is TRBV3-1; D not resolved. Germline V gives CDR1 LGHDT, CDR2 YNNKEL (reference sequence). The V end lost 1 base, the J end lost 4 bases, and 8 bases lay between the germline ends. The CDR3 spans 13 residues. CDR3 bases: TGTGCCAGCAGCCAAGCCGGATTTTACGAGCAGTACTTC. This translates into CASSQAGFYEQYF.

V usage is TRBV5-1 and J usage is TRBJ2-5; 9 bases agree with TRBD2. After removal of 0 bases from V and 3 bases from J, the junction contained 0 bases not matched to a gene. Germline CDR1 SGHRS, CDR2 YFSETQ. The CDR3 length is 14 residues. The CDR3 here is CASSLASGKETQYF. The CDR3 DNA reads TGCGCCAGCAGCTTGGCTAGCGGGAAAGAGACCCAGTACTTC.

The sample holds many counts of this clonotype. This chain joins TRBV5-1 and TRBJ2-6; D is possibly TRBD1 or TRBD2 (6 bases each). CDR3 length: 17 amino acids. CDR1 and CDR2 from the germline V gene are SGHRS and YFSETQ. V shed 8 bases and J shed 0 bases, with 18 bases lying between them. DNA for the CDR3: TGCGCCAGTCTGAAGGGGGAGGTCCTCTCTGGGGCCAACGTCCTGACTTTC. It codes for CASLKGEVLSGANVLTF.

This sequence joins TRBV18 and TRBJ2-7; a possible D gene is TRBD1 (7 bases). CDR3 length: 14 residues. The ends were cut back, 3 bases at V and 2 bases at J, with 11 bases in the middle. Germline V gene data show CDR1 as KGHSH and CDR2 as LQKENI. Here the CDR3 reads CASSPRGTAYEQYF. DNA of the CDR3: TGTGCCAGCTCACCCCGGGGGACAGCCTACGAGCAGTACTTC.

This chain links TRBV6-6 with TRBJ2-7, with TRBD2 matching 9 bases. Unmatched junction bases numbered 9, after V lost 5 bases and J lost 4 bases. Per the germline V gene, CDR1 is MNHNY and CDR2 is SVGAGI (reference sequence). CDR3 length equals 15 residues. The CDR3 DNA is TGTGCCAGCAGTCTTCGACTAGCGGAGGCATACGAGCAGTACTTC. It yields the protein CASSLRLAEAYEQYF.

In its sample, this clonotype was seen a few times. This CDR3 is CASSPGLAAAGHLSYNEQFF. The DNA of the CDR3 is TGCGCCAGCAGCCCGGGACTAGCAGCGGCCGGGCACCTTTCCTACAATGAGCAGTTCTTC. The chain combines TRBV5-1 with TRBJ2-1; 9 nucleotides align to TRBD2. This CDR3 region has 20 residues. Germline CDR1 reads SGHRS; CDR2 reads YFSETQ. Trimming removed 4 bases from V and 1 base from J; junction bases left unmatched: 18.